A selection of T cell receptor beta chains follows, all from one sample in a study of T-cell memory formation after mild COVID-19. TCRdb reanalysed the 5' RACE reads using MiXCR and keeps one entry per CDR3 protein. This sample carries roughly 170,000 distinct CDR3 sequences, about 18% of them seen once, and the ten largest clones take roughly 4%. Material: PBMCs or a T cell subset sorted from them (not recorded which). These receptors were collected from a man younger than 35 who had mild COVID-19 (a few samples of this study predate the infection). Cell type and time point are not known. Both conserved end residues are trimmed from each CDR3. The order of the fields is V gene, J gene, CDR3 protein.

V gene: TRBV12-3/TRBV12-4
J gene: TRBJ1-5
CDR3 protein: ASSLNQPQH

V gene: TRBV6-6
J gene: TRBJ1-2
CDR3 protein: ASKGPSMGYGYT

V gene: TRBV12-3/TRBV12-4
J gene: TRBJ2-5
CDR3 protein: ASSPRTGGRETQY

V gene: TRBV7-2
J gene: TRBJ2-1
CDR3 protein: ASSLWAGAEQF

V gene: TRBV4-2
J gene: TRBJ2-2
CDR3 protein: ASSPLSGGHSTGELF

V gene: TRBV20-1
J gene: TRBJ1-3
CDR3 protein: SARGTGGAWGNTIY

V gene: TRBV19
J gene: TRBJ2-2
CDR3 protein: ASRWTGVTGELF

V gene: TRBV7-2
J gene: TRBJ2-1
CDR3 protein: ASSHPLGHEQF

V gene: TRBV5-1
J gene: TRBJ2-4
CDR3 protein: ASSLDRQGRGIQY

V gene: TRBV6-5
J gene: TRBJ1-2
CDR3 protein: ASIGTGADGYT

V gene: TRBV20-1
J gene: TRBJ1-2
CDR3 protein: SAKDRGYGYT

V gene: TRBV21-1
J gene: TRBJ2-5
CDR3 protein: ASRETQY

V gene: TRBV29-1
J gene: TRBJ2-3
CDR3 protein: SVERGPDTQY

V gene: TRBV29-1
J gene: TRBJ2-3
CDR3 protein: SVGRGGSPRSTDTQY

V gene: TRBV29-1
J gene: TRBJ1-2
CDR3 protein: SVARTVANYGYT

V gene: TRBV12-3/TRBV12-4
J gene: TRBJ1-5
CDR3 protein: ASSLQDNQPQH

V gene: TRBV7-9
J gene: TRBJ1-1
CDR3 protein: ASSLAFGPENTEAF

V gene: TRBV7-3
J gene: TRBJ2-5
CDR3 protein: ASGRGSEETQY

V gene: TRBV29-1
J gene: TRBJ1-5
CDR3 protein: SAGGGSNQPQH